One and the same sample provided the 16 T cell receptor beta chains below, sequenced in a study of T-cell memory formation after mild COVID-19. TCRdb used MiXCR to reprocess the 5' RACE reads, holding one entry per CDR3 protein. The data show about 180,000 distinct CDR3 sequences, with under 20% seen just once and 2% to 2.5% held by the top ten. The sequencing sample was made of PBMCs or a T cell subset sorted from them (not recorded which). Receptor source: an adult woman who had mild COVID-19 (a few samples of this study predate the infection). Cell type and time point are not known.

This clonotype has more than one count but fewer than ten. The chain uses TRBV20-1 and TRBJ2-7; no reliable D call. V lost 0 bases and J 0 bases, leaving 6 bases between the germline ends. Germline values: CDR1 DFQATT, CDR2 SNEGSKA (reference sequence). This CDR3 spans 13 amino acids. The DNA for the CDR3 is TGCAGTGCTAGAGAGGCCCACTCCTACGAGCAGTACTTC. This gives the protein CSAREAHSYEQYF.

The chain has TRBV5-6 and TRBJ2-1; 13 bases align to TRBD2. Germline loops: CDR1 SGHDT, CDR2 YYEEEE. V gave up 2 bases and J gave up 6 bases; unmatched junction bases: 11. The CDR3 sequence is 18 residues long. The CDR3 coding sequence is TGTGCCAGCAGCTTCTGGGTAGGACTAGCGGGAGTTCCCAATGAGCAGTTCTTC. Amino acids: CASSFWVGLAGVPNEQFF.

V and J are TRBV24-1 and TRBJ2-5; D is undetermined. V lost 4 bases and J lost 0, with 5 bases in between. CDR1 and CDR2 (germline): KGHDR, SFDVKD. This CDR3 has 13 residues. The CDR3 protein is CATSDSDQETQYF. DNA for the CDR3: TGTGCCACCAGTGACTCTGACCAAGAGACCCAGTACTTC.

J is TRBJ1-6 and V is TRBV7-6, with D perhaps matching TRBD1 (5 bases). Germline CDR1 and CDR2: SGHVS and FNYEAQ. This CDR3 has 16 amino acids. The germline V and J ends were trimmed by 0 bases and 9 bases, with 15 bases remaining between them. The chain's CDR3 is CASSLAGGVAGSPLHF. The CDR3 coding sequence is TGTGCCAGCAGCTTAGCGGGGGGGGTAGCTGGTTCACCCCTCCACTTT.

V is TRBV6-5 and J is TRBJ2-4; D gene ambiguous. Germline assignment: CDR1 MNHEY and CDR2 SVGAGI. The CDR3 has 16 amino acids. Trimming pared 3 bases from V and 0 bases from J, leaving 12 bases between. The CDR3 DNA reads TGTGCCAGCAGTTATTATCGACCGGGAGCCAAAAACATTCAGTACTTC. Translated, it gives CASSYYRPGAKNIQYF.

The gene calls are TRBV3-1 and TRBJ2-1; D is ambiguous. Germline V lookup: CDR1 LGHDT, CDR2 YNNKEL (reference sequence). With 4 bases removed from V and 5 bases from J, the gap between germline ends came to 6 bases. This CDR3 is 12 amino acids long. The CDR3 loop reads CASSRLNNEQFF. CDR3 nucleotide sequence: TGTGCCAGCAGCCGACTGAACAATGAGCAGTTCTTC.

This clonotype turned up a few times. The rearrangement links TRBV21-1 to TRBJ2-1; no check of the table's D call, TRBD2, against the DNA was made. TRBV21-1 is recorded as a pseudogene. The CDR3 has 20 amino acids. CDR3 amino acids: CASSKESSGPDVSSYNEQFF. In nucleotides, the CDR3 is TGTGCCAGCAGCAAAGAGAGTAGCGGGCCAGACGTTAGCTCCTACAATGAGCAGTTCTTC.

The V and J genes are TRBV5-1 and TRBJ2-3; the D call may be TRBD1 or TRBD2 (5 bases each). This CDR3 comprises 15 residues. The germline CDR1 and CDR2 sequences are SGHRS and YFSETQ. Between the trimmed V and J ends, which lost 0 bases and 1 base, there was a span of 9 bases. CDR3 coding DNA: TGCGCCAGCAGCTTGGAACGGGACGGCACAGATACGCAGTATTTT. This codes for CASSLERDGTDTQYF.

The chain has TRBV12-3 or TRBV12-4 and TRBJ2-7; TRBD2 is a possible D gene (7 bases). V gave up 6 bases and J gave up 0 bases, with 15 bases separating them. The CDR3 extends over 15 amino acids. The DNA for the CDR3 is TGTGCCAGCAGCAGAGGGGGGGTCAGCTCCTACGAGCAGTACTTC. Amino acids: CASSRGGVSSYEQYF.

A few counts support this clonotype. CDR3 sequence reads: CASSQAGARYEQYF. The CDR3 DNA follows: TGTGCCAGCAGCCAAGCAGGGGCAAGGTACGAGCAGTACTTC. This chain uses TRBV3-1 with TRBJ2-7, with a weak D call TRBD1 (6 bases). Trimming left V 1 base short and J 4 bases short, with 11 bases between. Germline loops: CDR1 LGHDT, CDR2 YNNKEL (reference sequence). The CDR3 is 14 amino acids.

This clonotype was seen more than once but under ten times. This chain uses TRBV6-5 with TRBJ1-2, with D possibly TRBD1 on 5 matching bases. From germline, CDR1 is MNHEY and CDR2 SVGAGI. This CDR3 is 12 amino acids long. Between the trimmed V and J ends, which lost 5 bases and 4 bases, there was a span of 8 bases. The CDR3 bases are TGTGCCAGCAGTCCGGGGGGCTATGGCTACACCTTC. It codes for CASSPGGYGYTF.

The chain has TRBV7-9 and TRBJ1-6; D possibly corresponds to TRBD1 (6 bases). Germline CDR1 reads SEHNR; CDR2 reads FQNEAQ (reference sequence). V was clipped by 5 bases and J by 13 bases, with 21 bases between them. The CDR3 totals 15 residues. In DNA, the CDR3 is TGTGCCAGCAGCCCTGCCGCAGGGGCCCCCAATCCCCTCCACTTT. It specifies CASSPAAGAPNPLHF.

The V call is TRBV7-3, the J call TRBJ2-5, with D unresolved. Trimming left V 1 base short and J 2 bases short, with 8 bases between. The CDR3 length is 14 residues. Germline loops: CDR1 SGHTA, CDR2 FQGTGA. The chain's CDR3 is CASSLIHPQETQYF. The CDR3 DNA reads TGTGCCAGCAGCTTAATCCATCCTCAAGAGACCCAGTACTTC.

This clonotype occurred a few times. The CDR3, as DNA: TGCAGTGCCAAAGTCGAGGGTTGGGGGGCCTATGGCTACACCTTC. It specifies CSAKVEGWGAYGYTF. The genes are TRBV20-1 and TRBJ1-2; weak D call: TRBD1 (6 bases). This CDR3 contains 15 residues. Germline CDR1 and CDR2: DFQATT and SNEGSKA (reference sequence). Trimming shortened V by 6 bases and J by 4 bases, and 21 bases separated the two germline ends.

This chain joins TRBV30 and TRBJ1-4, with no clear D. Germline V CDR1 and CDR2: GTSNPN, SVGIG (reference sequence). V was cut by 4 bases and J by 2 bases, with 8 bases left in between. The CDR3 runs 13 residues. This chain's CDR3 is CAWNFRTNEKLFF. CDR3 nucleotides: TGTGCCTGGAATTTTCGGACTAATGAAAAACTGTTTTTT.

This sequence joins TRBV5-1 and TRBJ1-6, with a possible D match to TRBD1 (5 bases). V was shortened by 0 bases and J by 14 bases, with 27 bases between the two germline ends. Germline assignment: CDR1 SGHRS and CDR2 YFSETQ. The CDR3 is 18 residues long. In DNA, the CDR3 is TGCGCCAGCAGCTTGGCCCCCCTCCCTCAGGGCCCCACCGAGGCCCTCCACTTT. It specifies CASSLAPLPQGPTEALHF.